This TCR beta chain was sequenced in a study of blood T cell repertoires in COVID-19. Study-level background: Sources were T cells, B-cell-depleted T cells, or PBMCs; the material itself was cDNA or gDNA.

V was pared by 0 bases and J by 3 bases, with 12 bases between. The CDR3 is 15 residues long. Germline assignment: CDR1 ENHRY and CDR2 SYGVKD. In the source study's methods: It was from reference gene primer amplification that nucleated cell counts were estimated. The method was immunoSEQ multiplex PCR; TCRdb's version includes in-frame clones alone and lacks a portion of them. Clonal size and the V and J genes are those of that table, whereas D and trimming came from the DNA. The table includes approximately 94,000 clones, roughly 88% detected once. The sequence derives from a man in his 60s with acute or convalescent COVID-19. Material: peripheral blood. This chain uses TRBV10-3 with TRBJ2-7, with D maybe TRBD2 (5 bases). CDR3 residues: CAISESSYGVYEQYF. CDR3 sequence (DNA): TGTGCCATCAGTGAGTCGTCCTACGGGGTCTACGAGCAGTACTTC.